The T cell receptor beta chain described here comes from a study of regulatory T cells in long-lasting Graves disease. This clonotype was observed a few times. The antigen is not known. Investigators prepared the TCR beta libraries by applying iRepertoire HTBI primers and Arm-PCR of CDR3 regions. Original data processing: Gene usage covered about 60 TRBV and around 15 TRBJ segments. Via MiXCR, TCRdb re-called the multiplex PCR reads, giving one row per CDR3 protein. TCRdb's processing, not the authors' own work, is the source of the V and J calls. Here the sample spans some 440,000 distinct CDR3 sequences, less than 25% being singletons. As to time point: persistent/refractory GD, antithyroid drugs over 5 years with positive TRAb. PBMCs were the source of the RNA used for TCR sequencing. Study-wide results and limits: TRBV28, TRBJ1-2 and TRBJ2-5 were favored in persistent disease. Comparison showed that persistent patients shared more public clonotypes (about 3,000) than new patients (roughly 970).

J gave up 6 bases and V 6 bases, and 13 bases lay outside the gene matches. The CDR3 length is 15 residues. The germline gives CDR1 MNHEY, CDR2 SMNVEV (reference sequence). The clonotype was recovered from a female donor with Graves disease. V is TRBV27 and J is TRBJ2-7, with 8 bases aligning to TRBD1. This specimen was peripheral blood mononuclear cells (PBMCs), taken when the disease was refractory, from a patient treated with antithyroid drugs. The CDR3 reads CASSPGGRLGFEQYF. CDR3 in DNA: TGTGCCAGCAGCCCAGGGGGCCGCCTTGGGTTCGAGCAGTACTTC.